The sequence of this T cell receptor (beta chain) was determined in a study of T cell responses to AZD1222 COVID-19 vaccine. CDR3 length: 17 residues. The V gene's germline CDR1 is KGHSH and CDR2 LQKENI. Trimming cost V 3 bases and J 4 bases; bases outside gene matches: 10. TCRdb's table, derived via immunoSEQ multiplex PCR, lists solely in-frame clones and lacks some. The table records about 90,000 clones, approximately 86% of them present only once. The sample was peripheral blood, taken on day 0 of AZD1222 vaccination. This chain joins TRBV18 and TRBJ2-5; 11 bases line up with TRBD2. This TCR came from an adult in good health. Here the CDR3 DNA reads TGTGCCAGCTCACCGGTGGCTAGCGGGAGGTCCGTAGAGACCCAGTACTTC. It translates to CASSPVASGRSVETQYF.